A selection of T cell receptor beta chains follows, all from one sample in a study of molecular identifiers for immune sequencing clone quantification. TCRdb processed the PCR reads anew with MiXCR; each CDR3 protein has one entry. This sample carries hundreds of thousands of distinct CDR3 sequences, over 20% of them seen once, and the ten largest clones take 0.81%. Specimen: naive CD8+ T cells from blood, with Jurkat cell RNA spiked in. These receptors all come from a human donor in good health. Some libraries in this study had Jurkat cell RNA spiked in. CDR3s include the opening cysteine and the closing phenylalanine or tryptophan. D genes are given only for firm matches. Rows give clone size only sometimes, using once, few, many, or a class for an expanded clone.

>TRBV29-1|TRBD1|TRBJ1-1|many
TGCAGCGTTGAACGGGAGGGGGCAACGACTGAAGCTTTCTTT
CSVEREGATTEAFF
>TRBV12-3/TRBV12-4|.|TRBJ1-1|.
TGTGCCAACAGTTTCAGGGTCACTAAAGCTTTCTTT
CANSFRVTKAFF
>TRBV10-2|.|TRBJ1-2|many
TGCGCCAGCAGTGATTTGAGGCCGGGGTTTGGGGGCGGCTACACCTTC
CASSDLRPGFGGGYTF
>TRBV29-1|.|TRBJ2-3|many
TGCAGCGTGTTTCCGGGAGGCACAGATACGCAGTATTTT
CSVFPGGTDTQYF
>TRBV27|TRBD2|TRBJ2-7|few
TGTGCCAGCAGTTTCGGTAGCGGGGGGGACTACGAGCAGTACTTC
CASSFGSGGDYEQYF
>TRBV7-6|TRBD2|TRBJ2-1|.
TGTGCCGGCAGCTTAGTAAGACTAGCAGACAATGAGCAGTTCTTC
CAGSLVRLADNEQFF
>TRBV5-1|.|TRBJ2-3|many
TGCGCCAGCAGCTTGATATGGGGCACAGATACGCAGTATTTT
CASSLIWGTDTQYF
>TRBV9|.|TRBJ2-7|many
TGTGCCAGCAGCGTATTAGCAGGGCCAACTACCGAGCAGTACTTC
CASSVLAGPTTEQYF
>TRBV6-6|TRBD1|TRBJ2-1|many
TGTGCCAGCAGTGCCGGGACAGGGGGTTATGAGCAGTTCTTC
CASSAGTGGYEQFF
>TRBV3-1|.|TRBJ2-3|.
TGTGCCAGCAGCCAAGATGGGGGCAGGGCCGGCACAGATACGCAGTATTTT
CASSQDGGRAGTDTQYF
>TRBV20-1|.|TRBJ2-3|many
TGCAGTGCTAGAGGGGGACTCCGGGGAGATACGCAGTATTTT
CSARGGLRGDTQYF
>TRBV30|.|TRBJ2-6|many
TGTGCCTGGAGTGTGGGATCTGGGGCCAACGTCCTGACTTTC
CAWSVGSGANVLTF
>TRBV5-1|.|TRBJ1-1|.
TGCGCCAGCAGCCCATTCGACATTGACACTGAAGCTTTCTTT
CASSPFDIDTEAFF
>TRBV10-2|.|TRBJ2-2|many
TGCGCCAGCGCCGGGACGATGAACACCGGGGAGCTGTTTTTT
CASAGTMNTGELFF
>TRBV5-5|TRBD1|TRBJ1-4|many
TGTGCCAGCAGCAAACAGGGGCGGGAAGAAAAACTGTTTTTT
CASSKQGREEKLFF
>TRBV7-2|.|TRBJ1-6|.
TGTGCCAGCAGCCCGCCCCGACAGGCGCATTATAATTCACCCCTCCACTTT
CASSPPRQAHYNSPLHF
>TRBV12-3/TRBV12-4|.|TRBJ2-5|many
TGTGCCAGCAGTTTAGGGGCAGGCCACGAGACCCAGTACTTC
CASSLGAGHETQYF
>TRBV27|.|TRBJ1-1|many
TGTGCCAGCAGACCAACAGGACTGAACACTGAAGCTTTCTTT
CASRPTGLNTEAFF
>TRBV14|.|TRBJ2-7|.
TGTGCCAGCAGCCAAGATCCACCCGTCAACTACGAGCAGTACTTC
CASSQDPPVNYEQYF
>TRBV5-6|.|TRBJ2-3|.
TGTGCCAGCAGCGACGACGGGACACTTCGCACAGATACGCAGTATTTT
CASSDDGTLRTDTQYF
>TRBV4-3|.|TRBJ2-7|few
TGCGCCAGCAGCCAAGATCTACAGGGTGTCCACGAGCAGTACTTC
CASSQDLQGVHEQYF
>TRBV14|.|TRBJ2-5|many
TGTGCCAGCAGCCAAGATTTCATCGAGACCCAGTACTTC
CASSQDFIETQYF
>TRBV25-1|TRBD1|TRBJ2-2|few
TGTGCCAGCAGTGAATTGGAAGGGTGGACAGGGGTCACCGGGGAGCTGTTTTTT
CASSELEGWTGVTGELFF
>TRBV6-5|.|TRBJ2-3|many
TGTGCCAGCAGTTCCCCGGGACACGCAGATACGCAGTATTTT
CASSSPGHADTQYF
>TRBV19|.|TRBJ2-6|many
TGTGCCAGTAGCAAGAACGCTGGGGCCAACGTCCTGACTTTC
CASSKNAGANVLTF
>TRBV7-2|.|TRBJ1-5|many
TGTGCCAGCAGCTTAGCGACGGTTAGCAATCAGCCCCAGCATTTT
CASSLATVSNQPQHF
>TRBV4-3|.|TRBJ2-1|few
TGCGCCAGCAGCCAAGATCTAAGCGACTTCATCGAGCAGTTCTTC
CASSQDLSDFIEQFF
>TRBV4-3|.|TRBJ2-7|many
TGCGCCAGCAGCAACCGGACTACTTTCGTGTACGAGCAGTACTTC
CASSNRTTFVYEQYF
>TRBV5-1|.|TRBJ1-1|many
TGCGCCAGCAGCCAAACATTGAACACTGAAGCTTTCTTT
CASSQTLNTEAFF
>TRBV9|TRBD2|TRBJ2-1|many
TGTGCCAGCAGCGCCGGGGGACTAGCTGTCTATGAGCAGTTCTTC
CASSAGGLAVYEQFF
>TRBV7-6|TRBD2|TRBJ2-3|many
TGTGCCAGCAGCTTAAGCGGGGGAACATCTAGCACAGATACGCAGTATTTT
CASSLSGGTSSTDTQYF
>TRBV20-1|.|TRBJ2-7|.
TGCAGTGCTAGAGGTGGGGGGTTGTACGAGCAGTACTTC
CSARGGGLYEQYF
>TRBV6-5|TRBD1|TRBJ1-1|many
TGTGCCAGCAGACCGGGACAGGAGAACACTGAAGCTTTCTTT
CASRPGQENTEAFF
>TRBV20-1|.|TRBJ2-3|many
TGCAGTGGTATCACAACAAATACGCAGTATTTT
CSGITTNTQYF
>TRBV12-3/TRBV12-4|.|TRBJ1-2|.
TGTGCCAGCAGTTTTTCAGGGGTGGTACATGGCTACACCTTC
CASSFSGVVHGYTF
>TRBV12-3/TRBV12-4|.|TRBJ2-3|many
TGTGCCAGCAGTTTAAGCCTAGCGAGTAGCACAGATACGCAGTATTTT
CASSLSLASSTDTQYF
>TRBV4-3|.|TRBJ2-3|.
TGCGCCAGCAGCCAAGATAGTGGGGGAGTGACAGATACGCAGTATTTT
CASSQDSGGVTDTQYF
>TRBV12-3/TRBV12-4|TRBD2|TRBJ2-1|many
TGTGCCAGCAGTCCTGGGACTATCAAGATCTTC
CASSPGTIKIF
>TRBV11-2|TRBD2|TRBJ2-1|many
TGTGCCAGCAGCTTAACAGCGGGGGGGTCGAACGCTGAGCAGTTCTTC
CASSLTAGGSNAEQFF
>TRBV4-3|TRBD2|TRBJ2-3|many
TGCGCCAGCAGCCAAGCTAGCGGATCCACAGATACGCAGTATTTT
CASSQASGSTDTQYF
>TRBV24-1|.|TRBJ1-5|many
TGTGCCACCAGTGATTTCCGGCAGGACCAAGGGGCCCAGCATTTT
CATSDFRQDQGAQHF
>TRBV30|.|TRBJ1-4|.
TGTGCCTGGAGTGATGGTGCGGGGCTGGGAACTAATGAAAAACTGTTTTTT
CAWSDGAGLGTNEKLFF
>TRBV2|.|TRBJ2-5|many
TGTGCCAGCAGTGACGCGGGGTACATAAAAGAGACCCAGTACTTC
CASSDAGYIKETQYF
>TRBV27|.|TRBJ2-3|.
TGTGCCAGCAGTTTATTGACTCCACACACAGATACGCAGTATTTT
CASSLLTPHTDTQYF
>TRBV28|.|TRBJ2-1|few
TGTGCCAGCAGTACTACACCCATTGAGGGCGATGAGCAGTTCTTC
CASSTTPIEGDEQFF
>TRBV6-5|.|TRBJ2-7|many
TGTGCCAGCAGTTACTTAAACGCCGGGGGATACGAGCAGTACTTC
CASSYLNAGGYEQYF
>TRBV4-3|.|TRBJ2-1|many
TGCGCCAGCAGTGGGGGCAATGAGCAGTTCTTC
CASSGGNEQFF
>TRBV28|.|TRBJ1-6|.
TGTGCCAGCAGTTTACCTGGACATAATAATTCACCCCTCCACTTT
CASSLPGHNNSPLHF
>TRBV19|TRBD1|TRBJ2-1|many
TGTGCCAGTAGTACCCCCGGGACAGGGCGGAAGGACGGTGAGCAGTTCTTC
CASSTPGTGRKDGEQFF
>TRBV9|TRBD2|TRBJ2-3|.
TGTGCCAGCAGCAACCCCTCAACTAGCGGGGGCCCCGTTACGCAGTATTTT
CASSNPSTSGGPVTQYF
>TRBV6-2/TRBV6-3|TRBD2|TRBJ2-3|few
TGTGCCAGCATGTCGCGGGAGTTCACCACAGATACGCAGTATTTT
CASMSREFTTDTQYF
>TRBV28|.|TRBJ2-3|many
TGTGCCAGCAGTTTACCAGGGGCTAGCACAGATACGCAGTATTTT
CASSLPGASTDTQYF